This T cell receptor beta chain originates from a study of T cells after yellow fever vaccination. This clonotype was counted only a few times. The antigen is not known. V shed 10 bases, J shed 4 bases, and the junction held 4 bases outside the gene matches. The length of the CDR3 is 12 residues. The germline V gene has CDR1 MDHEN and CDR2 SYDVKM. Notes on the study in general: Some clonotypes, a small share, were shared between CD4 and CD8 compartments. Subsequent to the booster, the majority of primary-vaccination clones reappeared (96% CD4, about 90% CD8).

Using its own MiXCR run on the 5' RACE reads, TCRdb lists one record per CDR3 protein. Of around 500,000 distinct CDR3 sequences in the sample, just over 20% were seen once. The sample in question was PBMCs, obtained roughly 23 days after the first yellow fever vaccination. The clonotype originates from a man between 18 and 29 years old who received the YFV17D yellow fever vaccine. The rearrangement uses TRBV28 and TRBJ2-3; 8 nucleotides agree with TRBD1. CDR3 amino acids: CATADRADTQYF. DNA of the CDR3: TGTGCCACGGCGGACAGGGCAGATACGCAGTATTTT.